Shown below are 29 T cell receptor beta chains from a single sample sequenced in a study of human T cells and chemical hapten exposure. Time point indicated: patch test 1, 2 weeks after DPC sensitization. Regarding treatment: therapeutic diphenylcyclopropenone sensitization with weekly scalp DPC. TCRdb re-analysed the RACE reads in MiXCR, keeping a single row per CDR3 protein. The sample has tens of thousands of distinct CDR3 sequences; about 10% are singletons. The sequencing used whole blood, collected in connection with sensitization to the hapten diphenylcyclopropenone (DPC). The origin of the receptors is a man between 35 and 55 years old with alopecia areata. Some clones in this sample may be carry-over from other donors' samples.

This clonotype was observed a few times. V is TRBV25-1 and J is TRBJ2-4, with TRBD2 matching 9 bases. The CDR3 totals 13 residues. CDR1 and CDR2 (germline): MGHDK, SYGVNS. After removal of 1 base from V and 15 bases from J, the junction contained 7 bases not matched to a gene. CDR3 sequence: CASSESASGERYF. In nucleotides, the CDR3 is TGTGCCAGCAGTGAATCGGCTAGCGGGGAACGGTACTTC.

This clonotype has more than one count but fewer than ten. The chain carries TRBV7-9 and TRBJ1-1; no clear D gene. Trimming took off 1 base at V and 1 base at J, with 7 bases between the two ends. The CDR3 runs 14 residues. Germline CDR1 and CDR2: SEHNR and FQNEAQ (reference sequence). The CDR3 protein is CASSLVSPNTEAFF. The CDR3 region has the DNA TGTGCCAGCAGCTTAGTCTCCCCGAACACTGAAGCTTTCTTT. The full variable domain, completed using reference TRBV7-9 and TRBJ1-1, is DTGVSQNPRHKITKRGQNVTFRCDPISEHNRLYWYRQTLGQGPEFLTYFQNEAQLEKSRLLSDRFSAERPKGSFSTLEIQRTEQGDSAMYLCASSLVSPNTEAFFGQGTRLTVV.

In its sample, this clonotype was seen a few times. The chain couples TRBV24-1 to TRBJ2-1; 11 bases map to TRBD2. V trimming: 3 bases; J trimming: 10 bases; junction bases outside the gene matches: 10. The germline gives CDR1 KGHDR, CDR2 SFDVKD. CDR3 length equals 16 residues. CDR3 region: CATSDPGLAGGNEQFF. Written as DNA, the CDR3 is TGTGCCACCAGTGATCCTGGTCTAGCGGGAGGTAACGAGCAGTTCTTC.

There are many counts of this clonotype. The chain carries TRBV12-3 or TRBV12-4 and TRBJ2-3; the match to TRBD2 covers 11 bases. V was pared by 2 bases and J by 1 base, with 8 bases of the junction left unmatched. CDR3 length: 18 amino acids. The CDR3 region is CASSLSRLAGGGTDTQYF. DNA of the CDR3: TGTGCCAGCAGTTTATCTCGTCTAGCGGGAGGCGGCACAGATACGCAGTATTTT.

The V gene is TRBV25-1, the J gene TRBJ2-1; 11 nucleotides agree with TRBD2. The CDR3 extends over 14 amino acids. In germline, CDR1 is MGHDK, CDR2 SYGVNS. V lost 5 bases, J lost 7 bases, and 4 bases stayed unmatched. In DNA, the CDR3 is TGTGCCAGCAGTCTTAGCGGGAGGGCTAATGAGCAGTTCTTC. Translating it yields CASSLSGRANEQFF.

This clonotype has only a few counts. The chain has TRBV7-9 and TRBJ2-7; the D gene is possibly TRBD2 (6 bases). The CDR3 contains 17 residues. CDR1 is SEHNR and CDR2 is FQNEAQ in the germline V gene (reference sequence). Trimming pared 5 bases from V and 3 bases from J, leaving 23 bases between. CDR3 in DNA: TGTGCCAGCAGCCGGACCCCGGGACTTGCGGTGTACTACGAGCAGTACTTC. This translates into CASSRTPGLAVYYEQYF.

By proportion, this clonotype is medium-sized. The V and J genes are TRBV29-1 and TRBJ2-1; TRBD2 matches 14 bases. Trimming cost V 7 bases and J 7 bases; bases outside gene matches: 15. The CDR3 has 17 amino acids. Per germline, CDR1 SQVTM and CDR2 ANQGSEA. CDR3 sequence reads: CSAHAGTSGRRRNEQFF. The CDR3 DNA reads TGCAGCGCCCACGCCGGGACTAGCGGGAGAAGGCGAAATGAGCAGTTCTTC.

This clonotype was counted ten times or more. The V call is TRBV9, the J call TRBJ2-3, with 9 bases that match TRBD2. V gave up 0 bases and J gave up 1 base; unmatched junction bases: 0. This CDR3 region has 15 residues. In germline, CDR1 is SGDLS, CDR2 YYNGEE. The CDR3 DNA reads as TGTGCCAGCAGCGTAGGGACTAGCGGCACAGATACGCAGTATTTT. It specifies CASSVGTSGTDTQYF.

This clonotype showed up just a few times. The gene calls are TRBV19 and TRBJ1-5; D not certain. The V and J ends lost 3 bases and 3 bases respectively, with 6 bases between them. Germline V gene lookup returns CDR1 LNHDA and CDR2 SQIVND (reference sequence). There are 13 residues in the CDR3. The CDR3 spells CASSIAINQPQHF. CDR3 coding DNA: TGTGCCAGTAGTATCGCAATCAATCAGCCCCAGCATTTT.

The rearrangement links TRBV30 to TRBJ2-7; TRBD1 matches 10 bases. The CDR3 is made up of 14 amino acids. The V segment lost 4 bases and the J segment 6 bases; nucleotides outside the gene matches: 9. Germline CDR1 is GTSNPN and CDR2 is SVGIG (reference sequence). In DNA, the CDR3 is TGTGCCTGGAACCCCGGGACAGGGGTTGGCGAGCAGTACTTC. Translating it yields CAWNPGTGVGEQYF.

The CDR3 sequence: CASSPLGPSYEQYV. The CDR3 bases are TGTGCCAGCAGCCCCCTGGGACCCTCCTACGAGCAGTACGTC. The rearrangement uses TRBV6-2 or TRBV6-3 and TRBJ2-7, with D perhaps assigned TRBD1 or TRBD2 (5 bases each). Trimming took 6 bases from V and 0 from J, leaving 12 bases between them. CDR1 is MNHEY and CDR2 is SVGEGT in the germline V gene. The CDR3 loop spans 14 amino acids.

This clonotype was counted at least ten times. The CDR3 region is CASSVEGTGIEKLFF. CDR3 DNA sequence: TGTGCCAGCAGCGTAGAAGGGACAGGGATTGAAAAACTGTTTTTT. The gene calls are TRBV9 and TRBJ1-4; 9 nucleotides agree with TRBD1. This CDR3 has 15 residues. CDR1 and CDR2 (germline): SGDLS, YYNGEE. V dropped 0 bases and J dropped 7; count of bases not matched to a gene: 4.

This chain joins TRBV28 and TRBJ1-2, with D possibly matching TRBD1 (6 bases). V was pared by 7 bases and J by 7 bases, with 13 bases between. Germline CDR1 is MDHEN and CDR2 is SYDVKM. This CDR3 is built from 12 residues. The CDR3: CASKPGVGGYTF. CDR3 nucleotides: TGTGCCAGCAAACCAGGGGTCGGTGGCTACACCTTC.

The chain links TRBV7-9 to TRBJ2-7; a weak D match, TRBD2 (6 bases). Germline CDR1 reads SEHNR; CDR2 reads FQNEAQ (reference sequence). V was clipped by 2 bases and J by 5 bases, with 10 bases between them. The CDR3 is made up of 13 amino acids. In DNA form, the CDR3 reads TGTGCCAGCAGCTTATCGTCGGGGGACGAGCAGTACTTC. Encoded protein: CASSLSSGDEQYF.

This clonotype was recorded a few times. This rearrangement joins TRBV29-1 to TRBJ2-7, with 11 bases aligning to TRBD2. Germline V CDR1 and CDR2: SQVTM, ANQGSEA. Trimming at V came to 0 bases and at J to 5 bases, leaving 3 bases not matched to a gene. The length of the CDR3 is 14 residues. This CDR3 is CSVEELAGVNEQYF. The CDR3 nucleotides read TGCAGCGTTGAAGAACTAGCGGGAGTCAACGAGCAGTACTTC.

This clonotype has more than one count but fewer than ten. The chain carries TRBV4-2 and TRBJ2-3; 7 nucleotides agree with TRBD1. V lost 5 bases to trimming and J lost 4 bases; unmatched junction nucleotides: 12. Looked up from germline, CDR1 is LGHNA and CDR2 is YNFKEQ. The CDR3 totals 16 residues. This chain's CDR3 is CASSFPPDRDADTQYF. The CDR3 region has the DNA TGTGCCAGCAGCTTCCCCCCCGACAGGGATGCAGATACGCAGTATTTT.

The V and J genes are TRBV28 and TRBJ1-5; 7 bases agree with TRBD1. With 3 bases clipped from V and 6 bases from J, the junction kept 8 bases outside the gene matches. The CDR3 has 15 residues. CDR1 is MDHEN and CDR2 is SYDVKM in the germline V gene. The CDR3 DNA sequence: TGTGCCAGCAGTTTTCTAGGGGGCGGGGGTCAGCCCCAGCATTTT. Encoded protein: CASSFLGGGGQPQHF.

This clonotype was recorded a few times. The chain couples TRBV27 to TRBJ2-3, with 9 bases fitting TRBD2. V gave up 3 bases and J gave up 2 bases; unmatched junction bases: 6. The germline V gene has CDR1 MNHEY and CDR2 SMNVEV (reference sequence). The CDR3 runs to 16 residues. The CDR3 here is CASSFDVAGDTDTQYF. CDR3 sequence (DNA): TGTGCCAGCAGTTTTGATGTAGCGGGGGACACAGATACGCAGTATTTT.

This clonotype was observed many times. V and J are TRBV29-1 and TRBJ1-6, with a tentative D call TRBD1 (6 bases). The CDR3 has 14 amino acids. Trimming took off 6 bases at V and 0 bases at J, with 9 bases between the two ends. Germline V gives CDR1 SQVTM, CDR2 ANQGSEA. CDR3 coding DNA: TGCAGCGTCGGGGGCGGCTCCTATAATTCACCCCTCCACTTT. Amino acid sequence: CSVGGGSYNSPLHF.

This sequence joins TRBV9 and TRBJ2-5; D is unclear. The CDR3 spans 14 residues. Per the germline V gene, CDR1 is SGDLS and CDR2 is YYNGEE. The V end was cut by 0 bases, the J end by 1 base, with 7 bases between. CDR3 sequence (DNA): TGTGCCAGCAGCGTAGACCAGACCCAAGAGACCCAGTACTTC. This codes for CASSVDQTQETQYF.

About this clonotype: Germline is not matched at one junction end, which may reflect a read error. The chain links TRBV6-5 to TRBJ2-1, with D unclear. The CDR3 has 10 residues. Germline V gives CDR1 MNHEY, CDR2 SVGAGI. Here the CDR3 DNA reads TGTGCCAGCAGTAACTCGGGGCAGTTCTTC. Translating gives CASSNSGQFF.

V usage is TRBV12-3 or TRBV12-4 and J usage is TRBJ2-3; TRBD2 agrees at 7 bases. The CDR3 length is 14 residues. Trimming at V came to 6 bases and at J to 0 bases, leaving 3 bases not matched to a gene. The CDR3 here is CASRSSGSTDTQYF. The CDR3 DNA follows: TGTGCCAGCAGGAGTAGCGGGAGCACAGATACGCAGTATTTT.

In its sample, this clonotype was seen a few times. The J gene is TRBJ2-6, the V gene TRBV28, with 7 bases identical to TRBD2. This CDR3 comprises 15 residues. Trimming took 3 bases from V and 2 from J; bases not matched to a gene: 1. Germline lookup yields CDR1 MDHEN and CDR2 SYDVKM. In nucleotides, the CDR3 is TGTGCCAGCAGTTTGGGGGGGGCTGGGGCCAACGTCCTGACTTTC. The encoded protein is CASSLGGAGANVLTF.

In its sample, this clonotype was seen a few times. CDR3 coding DNA: TGCAGTGCTGCCTCCTCTAGCGGGTTGATCACAGATACGCAGTATTTT. It specifies CSAASSSGLITDTQYF. V gene TRBV20-1 combines with J gene TRBJ2-3; 8 bases fit TRBD2. This CDR3 is built from 16 residues. Per germline, CDR1 DFQATT and CDR2 SNEGSKA (reference sequence). V gave up 5 bases and J gave up 2 bases; unmatched junction bases: 12.

This clonotype was found many times. V is TRBV4-2 and J is TRBJ1-1; no definite D call. This CDR3 has 15 residues. Per germline, CDR1 LGHNA and CDR2 YNFKEQ. V lost 1 base and J 0 bases, leaving 9 bases between the germline ends. Here the CDR3 reads CASSQVGRVNTEAFF. CDR3 bases: TGTGCCAGCAGCCAAGTTGGCAGAGTGAACACTGAAGCTTTCTTT.

This CDR3 is CASSSTRDRKPYEQYF. CDR3 DNA: TGTGCCAGCAGTTCAACTAGGGACAGGAAACCCTACGAGCAGTACTTC. The chain employs TRBV28 and TRBJ2-7, with 8 positions matching TRBD1. J gave up 2 bases and V 4 bases, and 10 bases lay outside the gene matches. Germline CDR1 is MDHEN and CDR2 is SYDVKM. The CDR3 sequence is 16 residues long.

This clonotype came up a few times. This rearrangement joins TRBV25-1 to TRBJ2-1, with 7 bases matching TRBD2. This CDR3 comprises 14 residues. CDR1 is MGHDK, CDR2 SYGVNS, per germline. V shed 2 bases, J shed 8 bases, and the junction held 6 bases outside the gene matches. This CDR3 reads CASSESGAVDEQFF. The CDR3 bases are TGTGCCAGCAGTGAAAGCGGGGCGGTCGATGAGCAGTTCTTC.

There are a few counts of this clonotype. V usage is TRBV24-1 and J usage is TRBJ2-3; D assignment may be TRBD1 or TRBD2 (6 bases each). The CDR3 runs 16 residues. V gave up 5 bases and J gave up 0 bases, with 14 bases separating them. The germline gives CDR1 KGHDR, CDR2 SFDVKD. CDR3 region: CATSVGGGTSTDTQYF. The CDR3 DNA follows: TGTGCCACCAGTGTAGGGGGAGGTACTAGCACAGATACGCAGTATTTT.

The CDR3 region is CASSPSRDRQGNEQFF. In nucleotides, the CDR3 is TGTGCCAGCAGCCCCTCCCGGGACAGACAGGGCAATGAGCAGTTCTTC. V gene TRBV7-2 combines with J gene TRBJ2-1, with 7 bases fitting TRBD1. The CDR3 has 16 amino acids. Germline trimming cut 5 bases from V and 6 bases from J; bases unmatched to any gene: 13. The V gene's germline CDR1 is SGHTA and CDR2 FQGNSA.